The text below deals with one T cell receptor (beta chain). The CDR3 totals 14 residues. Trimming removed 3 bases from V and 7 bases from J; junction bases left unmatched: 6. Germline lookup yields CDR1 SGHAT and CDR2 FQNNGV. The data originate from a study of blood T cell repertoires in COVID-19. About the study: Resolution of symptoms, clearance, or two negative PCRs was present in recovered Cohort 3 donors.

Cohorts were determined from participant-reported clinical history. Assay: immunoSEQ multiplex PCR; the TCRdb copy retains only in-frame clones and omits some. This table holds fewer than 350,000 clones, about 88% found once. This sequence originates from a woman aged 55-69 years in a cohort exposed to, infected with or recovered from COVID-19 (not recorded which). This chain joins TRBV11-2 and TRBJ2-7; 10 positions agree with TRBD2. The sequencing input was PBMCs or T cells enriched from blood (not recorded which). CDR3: CASSFLAGAGEQYF. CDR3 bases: TGTGCCAGCAGCTTCCTAGCGGGGGCTGGGGAGCAGTACTTC.